This entry concerns a single T cell receptor beta chain. The antigen is undetermined. The CDR3 length is 14 residues. Trimming pared 2 bases from V and 7 bases from J, leaving 14 bases between. The germline gives CDR1 MNHEY, CDR2 SMNVEV (reference sequence). The data were taken from a study of response to subunit inactivated influenza vaccine. Findings of the study overall: T cells newly recruited by each seasonal influenza vaccination are few, the authors suggested.

One entry per CDR3 protein, called by TCRdb with MiXCR from the RT-PCR reads. The sample lists around 570,000 distinct CDR3 sequences, about 8% occurring once. This sequence originates from a man aged 50 to 69 who received an inactivated influenza vaccine. The specimen was PBMCs from blood, collected about 24 months after vaccination. V gene TRBV27 combines with J gene TRBJ1-2; D might be TRBD1 (5 bases). The DNA for the CDR3 is TGTGCCAGCAGTTTAGTGTGGGGGAGAGGTGGCTACACCTTC. Translation: CASSLVWGRGGYTF.